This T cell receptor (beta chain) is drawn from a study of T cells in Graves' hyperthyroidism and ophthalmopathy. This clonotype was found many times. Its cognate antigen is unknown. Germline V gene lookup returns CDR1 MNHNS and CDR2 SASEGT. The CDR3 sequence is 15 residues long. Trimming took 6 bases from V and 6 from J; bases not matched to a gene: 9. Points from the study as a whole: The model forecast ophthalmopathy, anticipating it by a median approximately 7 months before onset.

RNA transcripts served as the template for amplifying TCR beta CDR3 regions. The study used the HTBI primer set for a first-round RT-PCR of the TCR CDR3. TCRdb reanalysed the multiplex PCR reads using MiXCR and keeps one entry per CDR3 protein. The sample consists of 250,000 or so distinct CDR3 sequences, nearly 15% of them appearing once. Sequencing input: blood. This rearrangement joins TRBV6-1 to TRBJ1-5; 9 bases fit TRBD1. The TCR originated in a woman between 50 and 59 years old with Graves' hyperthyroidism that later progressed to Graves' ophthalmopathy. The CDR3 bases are TGTGCCAGCAGCTCTACAGGGGGCTTGGGTCAGCCCCAGCATTTT. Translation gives CASSSTGGLGQPQHF.